What follows is one T cell receptor beta chain and its context. Its antigen remains unidentified. A mixed TRB-A/B primer pool amplified rearranged TRB by multiplex touch-down PCR. TCRdb re-analysed the multiplex PCR reads in MiXCR, keeping a single row per CDR3 protein. The table includes roughly 6,000 distinct CDR3 sequences, under 25% detected once. This specimen comes from a study of T cell repertoires in aging, cancer and after chemotherapy. In germline, CDR1 is WSHSY, CDR2 SAAADI. Trimming pared 7 bases from V and 8 bases from J, leaving 15 bases between. This CDR3 has 14 amino acids. Study outcomes and limitations: Healthy donors lost TCR diversity with age mainly through richness, cancer patients through richness and evenness. Hematological cancer patients had lymphoid organ infiltration that may impair thymic emigration or T cell expansion. Compared with age-matched healthy donors, untreated hematological or solid cancer patients showed higher blood TCR clonality.

TCR beta rearrangements were amplified from peripheral blood genomic DNA. The source is a human donor with a blood cancer. The V and J genes are TRBV10-2 and TRBJ1-6, with D uncertain. What was sequenced was blood. Here the CDR3 reads CASTPMGRDSPLHF. The CDR3, as DNA: TGCGCCAGCACCCCTATGGGTCGTGATTCACCCCTCCACTTT.